Following are 29 T cell receptor beta chains from one sample sequenced in a study of siplizumab effects on memory and regulatory T cells. The protocol was immunoSEQ multiplex PCR, while the TCRdb copy is restricted to in-frame clones and leaves out a portion. The repertoire consists of tens of thousands of clones, with around 95% occurring once and the leading ten covering approximately 0.031%. The sample was naive CD4+ T cells sorted from blood. The receptor set was obtained from a human donor in good health.

V gene TRBV28 combines with J gene TRBJ2-5; no definite D call. V was pared by 5 bases and J by 4 bases, with 17 bases between. The CDR3 runs to 15 residues. Germline CDR1 reads MDHEN; CDR2 reads SYDVKM. CDR3 residues: CASSPLRVGLETQYF. The CDR3 nucleotides read TGTGCCAGCAGTCCCCTCCGTGTAGGCTTAGAGACCCAGTACTTC.

The chain joins TRBV28 to TRBJ1-2, with D perhaps TRBD1 (6 bases). V lost 2 bases, J lost 4 bases, and 11 bases lay in between. This CDR3 region has 14 residues. Per the germline V gene, CDR1 is MDHEN and CDR2 is SYDVKM. CDR3 bases: TGTGCCAGCAGTTTAAGAGGACAGTTCTATGGCTACACCTTC. It yields the protein CASSLRGQFYGYTF.

This rearrangement joins TRBV5-6 to TRBJ2-7; D is perhaps TRBD2 (5 bases). The germline CDR1 and CDR2 sequences are SGHDT and YYEEEE. Trimming cost V 3 bases and J 2 bases, with 18 bases left between them. The CDR3 consists of 16 residues. The CDR3 nucleotides are TGTGCCAGCAGCTCTCATCGACCTCCCGGGGCCTACGAGCAGTACTTC. Amino acids: CASSSHRPPGAYEQYF. Full variable domain (remainder filled in from reference TRBV5-6 and TRBJ2-7): DAGVTQSPTHLIKTRGQQVTLRCSPKSGHDTVSWYQQALGQGPQFIFQYYEEEERQRGNFPDRFSGHQFPNYSSELNVNALLLGDSALYLCASSSHRPPGAYEQYFGPGTRLTVT.

This clone showed up just once. The genes are TRBV5-1 and TRBJ2-2; D might be TRBD2 (5 bases). With 0 bases removed from V and 4 bases from J, the gap between germline ends came to 13 bases. Looked up from germline, CDR1 is SGHRS and CDR2 is YFSETQ. The CDR3 spans 16 residues. In nucleotides, the CDR3 is TGCGCCAGCAGCTTGGGGTCTAGCAAGAGCACCGGGGAGCTGTTTTTT. This translates into CASSLGSSKSTGELFF.

The chain has TRBV9 and TRBJ2-7; D tentatively fits TRBD1 or TRBD2 (5 bases each). In germline, CDR1 is SGDLS, CDR2 YYNGEE. With 6 bases removed from V and 4 bases from J, the gap between germline ends came to 14 bases. The CDR3 covers 13 residues. This CDR3 reads CASTGLEGYEQYF. The CDR3 DNA sequence: TGTGCCAGCACCGGCCTTGAGGGGTACGAGCAGTACTTC.

This sequence joins TRBV7-9 and TRBJ1-1; 8 nucleotides align to TRBD1. Germline-derived CDR1 and CDR2 are SEHNR and FQNEAQ (reference sequence). The CDR3 sequence is 14 residues long. After removal of 5 bases from V and 6 bases from J, the junction contained 8 bases not matched to a gene. The CDR3 DNA follows: TGTGCCAGCAGCAAACTCCAGGGGGCGGCTGAAGCTTTCTTT. As protein: CASSKLQGAAEAFF.

The chain joins TRBV9 to TRBJ2-2; 9 bases match TRBD2. The CDR3 is made up of 16 amino acids. Germline lookup yields CDR1 SGDLS and CDR2 YYNGEE. With V trimmed by 1 base and J by 9 bases, 10 bases remained unmatched. The CDR3 DNA reads as TGTGCCAGCAGCGTATTTGATAGCGGGGGTTTCAGGGAGCTGTTTTTT. It specifies CASSVFDSGGFRELFF.

V and J are TRBV7-2 and TRBJ2-7; perhaps TRBD2 as D (5 bases). V was clipped by 2 bases and J by 2 bases, with 7 bases between them. This CDR3 contains 13 residues. Germline-derived CDR1 and CDR2 are SGHTA and FQGNSA. In nucleotides, the CDR3 is TGTGCCAGCAGCTTAACGGGGACCTACGAGCAGTACTTC. Residues: CASSLTGTYEQYF.

J is TRBJ1-1 and V is TRBV18; a weak D match, TRBD1 (5 bases). Germline V gives CDR1 KGHSH, CDR2 LQKENI. The CDR3 runs to 16 residues. The V end was cut by 4 bases, the J end by 3 bases, with 18 bases between. In nucleotides, the CDR3 is TGTGCCAGCTCACTGTCACCCGGGACGGATTACACTGAAGCTTTCTTT. The encoded protein is CASSLSPGTDYTEAFF.

The V and J genes are TRBV5-6 and TRBJ1-4, with TRBD1 matching over 7 bases. J was trimmed by 8 bases and V by 1 base; bases with no gene match: 8. Germline lookup yields CDR1 SGHDT and CDR2 YYEEEE. There are 15 residues in the CDR3. DNA of the CDR3: TGTGCCAGCAGCTTGCTCGACAGGGAAGGCGAAAAACTGTTTTTT. Translating it yields CASSLLDREGEKLFF.

The chain couples TRBV28 to TRBJ2-1; the match to TRBD1 covers 7 bases. Looked up from germline, CDR1 is MDHEN and CDR2 is SYDVKM. There are 15 residues in the CDR3. V lost 6 bases to trimming and J lost 2 bases; unmatched junction nucleotides: 7. The CDR3: CASRGQRGTYNEQFF. The CDR3, as DNA: TGTGCCAGCAGGGGACAGAGAGGCACCTACAATGAGCAGTTCTTC. The entire variable domain, with the rest obtained from reference TRBV28 and TRBJ2-1, is as follows: DVKVTQSSRYLVKRTGEKVFLECVQDMDHENMFWYRQDPGLGLRLIYFSYDVKMKEKGDIPEGYSVSREKKERFSLILESASTNQTSMYLCASRGQRGTYNEQFFGPGTRLTVL.

The chain employs TRBV7-9 and TRBJ1-1; D is possibly TRBD1 (5 bases). Per the germline V gene, CDR1 is SEHNR and CDR2 is FQNEAQ (reference sequence). V gave up 3 bases and J gave up 4 bases, with 9 bases separating them. CDR3 length: 13 amino acids. The CDR3 DNA sequence: TGTGCCAGCAGCTTGTTAACAGGCACTGAAGCTTTCTTT. It yields the protein CASSLLTGTEAFF.

The rearrangement joins TRBV29-1 to TRBJ1-5; TRBD1 matches at 10 bases. The CDR3 totals 13 residues. Germline V gene lookup returns CDR1 SQVTM and CDR2 ANQGSEA. The V segment lost 5 bases and the J segment 5 bases; nucleotides outside the gene matches: 3. The CDR3 sequence: CSVLGQGDQPQHF. The CDR3 nucleotides are TGCAGCGTTCTTGGACAGGGGGATCAGCCCCAGCATTTT.

This chain links TRBV7-2 with TRBJ1-6; TRBD1 agrees at 7 bases. The CDR3 runs 16 residues. Germline V gene sequence: CDR1 SGHTA, CDR2 FQGNSA. Trimming cost V 1 base and J 5 bases; bases outside gene matches: 5. The CDR3 region is CASSLGTGTNNSPLHF. DNA for the CDR3: TGTGCCAGCAGCTTAGGGACAGGTACCAATAATTCACCCCTCCACTTT.

The V gene is TRBV5-1, the J gene TRBJ2-2; D tentatively fits TRBD1 or TRBD2 (6 bases each). The CDR3 loop spans 15 amino acids. Germline values: CDR1 SGHRS, CDR2 YFSETQ. Trimming took 4 bases from V and 2 from J, leaving 12 bases between them. The CDR3 DNA reads as TGCGCCAGCAGCCACGGGGGCCCCAACACCGGGGAGCTGTTTTTT. It codes for CASSHGGPNTGELFF.

The rearrangement uses TRBV19 and TRBJ2-7, with TRBD2 matching 8 bases. V lost 5 bases, J lost 0 bases, and 9 bases stayed unmatched. Germline lookup yields CDR1 LNHDA and CDR2 SQIVND (reference sequence). The CDR3 has 16 residues. CDR3 sequence (DNA): TGTGCCAGTAGTGAGCCAGCGGGGGCCAGCTCCTACGAGCAGTACTTC. Translating it yields CASSEPAGASSYEQYF.

A remark on this clone: Distinct nucleotide sequences in the sample also encode this CDR3. The DNA for the CDR3 is TGTGCCAGCAGCTTAGCCGGGCCCTACAATGAGCAGTTCTTC. Translating it yields CASSLAGPYNEQFF. This chain uses TRBV7-2 with TRBJ2-1; D is undetermined. V lost 0 bases to trimming and J lost 2 bases, with 5 bases between them. Germline lookup yields CDR1 SGHTA and CDR2 FQGNSA. This CDR3 has 14 amino acids.

The rearrangement joins TRBV18 to TRBJ2-7; no clear D. V dropped 3 bases and J dropped 3 bases, with 9 bases sitting between them. CDR3 size: 13 residues. Germline V CDR1 and CDR2: KGHSH, LQKENI. The CDR3 bases are TGTGCCAGCTCACCCGAAGTAATCTACGAGCAGTACTTC. Translating it yields CASSPEVIYEQYF.

This chain uses TRBV10-3 with TRBJ2-3, with a possible D match to TRBD1 (5 bases). Germline-derived CDR1 and CDR2 are ENHRY and SYGVKD. With 0 bases removed from V and 5 bases from J, the gap between germline ends came to 12 bases. The CDR3 extends over 15 amino acids. The CDR3 protein is CAISESGLTGDTQYF. As DNA, the CDR3 is TGTGCCATCAGTGAGTCGGGCCTCACAGGAGATACGCAGTATTTT.

This chain joins TRBV18 and TRBJ2-1; no clear D gene. Germline CDR1 and CDR2: KGHSH and LQKENI. This CDR3 region has 14 residues. Trimming left V 0 bases short and J 3 bases short, with 6 bases between. The CDR3 sequence: CASSPPYGYNEQFF. The CDR3 coding sequence is TGTGCCAGCTCACCACCTTACGGCTACAATGAGCAGTTCTTC.

The chain recombines TRBV5-1 with TRBJ2-5; 8 positions agree with TRBD2. The CDR3 has 16 residues. Germline V gene data show CDR1 as SGHRS and CDR2 as YFSETQ. V shed 0 bases and J 1 base; nucleotides not matched to a gene: 5. CDR3 amino acids: CASSLEGSGVQETQYF. The CDR3 nucleotides are TGCGCCAGCAGCTTGGAGGGTAGCGGGGTCCAAGAGACCCAGTACTTC.

J is TRBJ1-1 and V is TRBV7-2; D possibly corresponds to TRBD1 (5 bases). V was pared by 2 bases and J by 4 bases, with 11 bases between. Germline assignment: CDR1 SGHTA and CDR2 FQGNSA. This CDR3 is 14 amino acids long. In DNA form, the CDR3 reads TGTGCCAGCAGCTTATTGGGGGGGGGCACTGAAGCTTTCTTT. The encoded protein is CASSLLGGGTEAFF.

J is TRBJ2-2 and V is TRBV10-3; D remains ambiguous. This CDR3 contains 15 residues. Germline-derived CDR1 and CDR2 are ENHRY and SYGVKD. V was trimmed by 0 bases and J by 8 bases, leaving 13 bases between them. CDR3 sequence (DNA): TGTGCCATCAGTGAGTCGGCAGTTGCGACGGGGGAGCTGTTTTTT. It encodes CAISESAVATGELFF.

The rearrangement joins TRBV7-3 to TRBJ1-2; D may be TRBD1 (5 bases). CDR1 is SGHTA and CDR2 is FQGTGA in the germline V gene. This CDR3 region has 15 residues. V shed 4 bases and J shed 4 bases, with 16 bases lying between them. The CDR3 nucleotides are TGTGCCAGCAGCTCAACTCCCGACAGCAGCTATGGCTACACCTTC. Translating gives CASSSTPDSSYGYTF.

The rearrangement uses TRBV7-3 and TRBJ2-7; 8 bases fit TRBD2. J gave up 3 bases and V 4 bases, and 2 bases lay outside the gene matches. This CDR3 region has 13 residues. CDR1 and CDR2 from the germline V gene are SGHTA and FQGTGA. As DNA, the CDR3 is TGTGCCAGCAGCTGGCGGGGGGACTACGAGCAGTACTTC. Amino acids: CASSWRGDYEQYF.

J is TRBJ1-1 and V is TRBV10-3, with 8 nucleotides matching TRBD1. This CDR3 contains 16 residues. V was pared by 7 bases and J by 7 bases, with 17 bases of the junction left unmatched. The germline V gene encodes CDR1 ENHRY and CDR2 SYGVKD. The CDR3 sequence is CAITIASPSGTGEAFF. CDR3 nucleotides: TGTGCCATCACAATCGCCTCGCCATCTGGGACAGGTGAAGCTTTCTTT.

This clone was found once. The V gene is TRBV28, the J gene TRBJ1-1; D ambiguous. Trimming stripped 6 bases from V and 1 base from J, with 9 bases between. There are 13 residues in the CDR3. Germline values: CDR1 MDHEN, CDR2 SYDVKM. The CDR3 loop reads CASSRFSNTEAFF. In DNA form, the CDR3 reads TGTGCCAGCAGCAGGTTTTCGAACACTGAAGCTTTCTTT.

CDR3 region: CASSDKNRGGTDTQYF. The CDR3 nucleotides read TGTGCCAGCAGCGATAAAAACAGGGGAGGGACAGATACGCAGTATTTT. The chain recombines TRBV7-9 with TRBJ2-3; the D gene could be TRBD1 or TRBD2 (7 bases each). Looked up from germline, CDR1 is SEHNR and CDR2 is FQNEAQ (reference sequence). V was clipped by 5 bases and J by 3 bases, with 18 bases between them. The CDR3 has 16 residues.

The chain employs TRBV18 and TRBJ2-3, with 14 bases matching TRBD2. CDR1 KGHSH and CDR2 LQKENI come from the germline V gene. The CDR3 contains 16 residues. V lost 2 bases, J lost 4 bases, and 2 bases stayed unmatched. CDR3 coding DNA: TGTGCCAGCTCACCATCGACTAGCGGGGGGGCAGATACGCAGTATTTT. Protein product: CASSPSTSGGADTQYF.